The next 18 T cell receptor beta chains were all read from a single sample in a study of OX40 agonist ivuxolimab in advanced cancers. The method was immunoSEQ multiplex PCR; TCRdb's version includes in-frame clones alone and lacks a portion of them. The sample lists about 83,000 clones; about 88% were seen once. The starting material was CD4+ or CD8+ T cells sorted from blood, obtained in a trial of the OX40 agonist ivuxolimab. The receptor source for this set is an adult with an advanced solid tumor such as melanoma, head and neck, liver or kidney cancer.

The V gene is TRBV29-1, the J gene TRBJ1-2; D possibly corresponds to TRBD1 (6 bases). The germline gives CDR1 SQVTM, CDR2 ANQGSEA. The CDR3 has 12 amino acids. V lost 2 bases to trimming and J lost 2 bases, with 6 bases between them. CDR3 loop: CSVETGNYGYTF. CDR3 nucleotide sequence: TGCAGCGTTGAAACAGGGAACTATGGCTACACCTTC.

This sequence joins TRBV5-1 and TRBJ1-4; TRBD1 aligns across 7 bases. CDR3 size: 14 residues. The germline V gene encodes CDR1 SGHRS and CDR2 YFSETQ. Losses at the gene ends were 2 bases for V and 4 bases for J; bases not matched to a gene: 2. CDR3 sequence (DNA): TGCGCCAGCAGCTTTACAGGGGATAATGAAAAACTGTTTTTT. Translated, it gives CASSFTGDNEKLFF.

The CDR3 DNA is TGTGCCAGCAGCCCACGGGGAACTAATGAAAAACTGTTTTTT. Its translation is CASSPRGTNEKLFF. This chain joins TRBV27 and TRBJ1-4; D is undetermined. CDR3 length equals 14 residues. Germline V gene data show CDR1 as MNHEY and CDR2 as SMNVEV (reference sequence). Trimming shortened V by 6 bases and J by 1 base, and 9 bases separated the two germline ends.

The chain employs TRBV18 and TRBJ2-2; 9 bases are shared with TRBD2. V lost 0 bases, J lost 7 bases, and 6 bases stayed unmatched. Germline V gene data show CDR1 as KGHSH and CDR2 as LQKENI. The CDR3 runs to 16 residues. CDR3 sequence (DNA): TGTGCCAGCTCACCACCTGGACTAGCGCTTCACGGGGAGCTGTTTTTT. Amino acids: CASSPPGLALHGELFF.

Concerning this clone: A much larger clone differs from this one at a single base, so this may be a read error. This sequence joins TRBV11-2 and TRBJ2-2; 8 bases line up with TRBD1. The CDR3 is 15 residues long. V shed 1 base and J 4 bases; nucleotides not matched to a gene: 2. From germline, CDR1 is SGHAT and CDR2 FQNNGV. CDR3 sequence: CASSLGTGSTGELFF. CDR3 in DNA: TGTGCCAGCAGCTTAGGGACAGGGAGCACCGGGGAGCTGTTTTTT. The full variable domain, with the rest looked up from reference TRBV11-2 and TRBJ2-2, is EAGVAQSPRYKIIEKRQSVAFWCNPISGHATLYWYQQILGQGPKLLIQFQNNGVVDDSQLPKDRFSAERLKGVDSTLKIQPAKLEDSAVYLCASSLGTGSTGELFFGEGSRLTVL.

The CDR3 reads CASSPSSSYNEQFF. The CDR3 nucleotides are TGTGCCAGCAGTCCGTCAAGCTCCTACAATGAGCAGTTCTTC. The chain employs TRBV6-5 and TRBJ2-1; no firm D call. Trimming pared 5 bases from V and 0 bases from J, leaving 8 bases between. CDR1 is MNHEY, CDR2 SVGAGI, per germline. This CDR3 comprises 14 residues.

The rearrangement links TRBV7-2 to TRBJ2-1; D is unresolved. V was pared by 1 base and J by 9 bases, with 4 bases between. Per the germline V gene, CDR1 is SGHTA and CDR2 is FQGNSA. This CDR3 is 11 amino acids long. As DNA, the CDR3 is TGTGCCAGCAGCTTAGGGGCTGAGCAGTTCTTC. Protein product: CASSLGAEQFF.

This chain uses TRBV7-3 with TRBJ2-3; possibly TRBD2 for D (6 bases). Germline V gene data show CDR1 as SGHTA and CDR2 as FQGTGA. The CDR3 has 15 amino acids. The V and J ends lost 5 bases and 4 bases respectively, with 16 bases between them. CDR3 loop: CASSKGLASPDTQYF. The CDR3 DNA reads as TGTGCCAGCAGCAAGGGCCTAGCGAGCCCAGATACGCAGTATTTT.

In this sample, this clone turned up once. The gene calls are TRBV15 and TRBJ1-1; no reliable D call. The CDR3 runs 14 residues. With 0 bases removed from V and 4 bases from J, the gap between germline ends came to 9 bases. The germline V gene has CDR1 LNHNV and CDR2 YYDKDF (reference sequence). As DNA, the CDR3 is TGTGCCACCAGCAGAGATTGGGTTAGCACTGAAGCTTTCTTT. This encodes CATSRDWVSTEAFF.

The chain has TRBV18 and TRBJ2-1; D might be TRBD1 (6 bases). This CDR3 contains 14 residues. The germline CDR1 and CDR2 sequences are KGHSH and LQKENI. Deletions cut 5 bases from V and 10 bases from J, with 18 bases between. The CDR3 spells CASSSDTGSSEQFF. The CDR3 coding sequence is TGTGCCAGCTCATCCGATACAGGGAGCAGCGAGCAGTTCTTC.

This chain joins TRBV4-3 and TRBJ1-5, with D unresolved. There are 15 residues in the CDR3. Trimming took 1 base from V and 0 from J, leaving 7 bases between them. CDR1 LGHNA and CDR2 YSLEER come from the germline V gene. This CDR3 is CASSQGAYSNQPQHF. For the CDR3, the DNA is TGCGCCAGCAGCCAAGGCGCCTATAGCAATCAGCCCCAGCATTTT.

This rearrangement joins TRBV28 to TRBJ1-2, with D possibly being TRBD1 (6 bases). From germline, CDR1 is MDHEN and CDR2 SYDVKM. CDR3 size: 12 residues. Trimming removed 3 bases from V and 9 bases from J, with 11 bases in between. Written as DNA, the CDR3 is TGTGCCAGCAGTTTCTCAGGACAGCGCTACACCTTC. Amino acid sequence: CASSFSGQRYTF.

The chain uses TRBV20-1 and TRBJ2-2; no clear D. Trimming shortened V by 4 bases and J by 9 bases, and 9 bases separated the two germline ends. This CDR3 region has 11 residues. Looked up from germline, CDR1 is DFQATT and CDR2 is SNEGSKA (reference sequence). CDR3 sequence: CSATFGRELFF. The CDR3 nucleotides are TGCAGTGCTACTTTCGGCCGGGAGCTGTTTTTT.

This clone was observed a single time. The genes are TRBV9 and TRBJ1-2; D may be TRBD1 (5 bases). CDR3 size: 15 residues. V shed 3 bases and J shed 7 bases, with 19 bases lying between them. In germline, CDR1 is SGDLS, CDR2 YYNGEE. CDR3 nucleotides: TGTGCCAGCAGCGCCAGCGTCGGGGGGGACCGTGGCTACACCTTC. It specifies CASSASVGGDRGYTF.

This chain connects TRBV5-1 to TRBJ1-5; no reliable D call. Between the trimmed V and J ends, which lost 0 bases and 2 bases, there was a span of 6 bases. CDR3 size: 14 residues. The germline gives CDR1 SGHRS, CDR2 YFSETQ. This CDR3 reads CASSLGVGNQPQHF. For the CDR3, the DNA is TGCGCCAGCAGCTTGGGGGTAGGCAATCAGCCCCAGCATTTT.

The chain uses TRBV27 and TRBJ1-6; D is unresolved. The CDR3 length is 12 residues. V lost 2 bases and J 10 bases, leaving 6 bases between the germline ends. CDR1 MNHEY and CDR2 SMNVEV come from the germline V gene (reference sequence). The CDR3 sequence is CASSLIGSPLHF. Written as DNA, the CDR3 is TGTGCCAGCAGTTTAATCGGGTCACCCCTCCACTTT.

This clone was seen just once. V usage is TRBV19 and J usage is TRBJ2-7, with a weak D call TRBD1 (6 bases). Germline V CDR1 and CDR2: LNHDA, SQIVND (reference sequence). Trimming pared 4 bases from V and 3 bases from J, leaving 13 bases between. The CDR3 extends over 14 amino acids. CDR3: CASSTSGTNYEQYF. The CDR3 nucleotides are TGTGCCAGTAGTACATCCGGGACAAACTACGAGCAGTACTTC.

The J gene is TRBJ2-2, the V gene TRBV2; 7 nucleotides match TRBD1. This CDR3 comprises 13 residues. V lost 5 bases to trimming and J lost 7 bases; unmatched junction nucleotides: 4. CDR1 is SNHLY, CDR2 FYNNEI, per germline. Here the CDR3 DNA reads TGTGCCAGCAGTTCGACAGGGATCGGGGAGCTGTTTTTT. As protein: CASSSTGIGELFF.